Given below is one TCR beta chain in context. Its antigen is unknown. PCR was performed using 60 Vbeta and 13 Jbeta primers. The method was immunoSEQ multiplex PCR; TCRdb's version includes in-frame clones alone and lacks a portion of them. Of around 110,000 clones listed, around 80% are singletons. V dropped 3 bases and J dropped 6; count of bases not matched to a gene: 11. CDR3 length: 16 amino acids. The germline V gene encodes CDR1 LNHNV and CDR2 YYDKDF (reference sequence). The data belong to a study of cytomegalovirus exposure and HLA in healthy donors. Findings and caveats of the study: Three chains tied to CMV proved CMV antigen-specific in vitro. Later analysis associated a missense DCLRE1C variant with TCR beta V- and J-gene trimming. Roughly uniform depth of sequencing across donors was assumed in presence/absence analyses.

The receptor's source is a man in his 60s in good health and CMV-seronegative. V and J are TRBV15 and TRBJ1-2; 9 nucleotides agree with TRBD1. The sample comprised PBMCs. CDR3 amino acids: CATSRGTGTGTDGYTF. The CDR3 DNA reads TGTGCCACCAGCAGGGGGACCGGGACAGGGACGGATGGCTACACCTTC.